Presented here are 26 T cell receptor beta chains from one specimen sequenced in a study of CXCR3-negative and CXCR3-positive naive CD8 T cells. General study results and limits: Against CXCR3-negative naive cells, CXCR3-positive naive cells showed more hydrophobic TRB CDR3s.

Carrying UMI labels, the TRB cDNA libraries were prepared through 5' RACE. TCRdb re-called the 5' RACE reads and shows each CDR3 protein once, DNA omitted. Its table records tens of thousands of distinct CDR3 sequences. Antigens for these TCRs are unknown. Sequenced: naive CXCR3+ CD8+ T cells from blood. The subset is: CD45RO-CCR7+CD27+CD95- naive CD8+ T cells expressing CXCR3 (TNR3+). These receptors all come from a human donor in good health. Some clones in this sample may be carry-over from other donors' samples.

The chain links TRBV6-5 to TRBJ2-3; as DNA is missing, the TRBD2 call by TCRdb cannot be tested. Germline lookup yields CDR1 MNHEY and CDR2 SVGAGI. The CDR3 extends over 15 amino acids. The CDR3 reads CATSRLAGDTDTQYF.

This chain uses TRBV14 with TRBJ2-3. The CDR3 covers 15 residues. From germline, CDR1 is SGHDN and CDR2 FVKESK. CDR3 region: CASSQRMTSTDTQYF.

The chain employs TRBV15 and TRBJ2-7; without DNA, the TCRdb call of TRBD1 cannot be checked. In germline, CDR1 is LNHNV, CDR2 YYDKDF (reference sequence). The CDR3 is made up of 15 amino acids. This CDR3 is CATSAPSGGTYEQYF.

The rearrangement links TRBV29-1 to TRBJ2-5. This CDR3 spans 14 amino acids. The germline V gene encodes CDR1 SQVTM and CDR2 ANQGSEA. The CDR3 reads CSVEGLSGQETQYF.

J is TRBJ2-3 and V is TRBV2. Germline CDR1 is SNHLY and CDR2 is FYNNEI. The CDR3 loop spans 11 amino acids. The CDR3 here is CASSELDSETF.

The V gene is TRBV20-1, the J gene TRBJ2-1. The germline CDR1 and CDR2 sequences are DFQATT and SNEGSKA (reference sequence). The CDR3 is 15 residues long. The CDR3 loop reads CSARDLDSRVNEQFF.

The chain is built from TRBV28 and TRBJ2-5; TCRdb indicates TRBD2, and absent DNA this call remains unverified. The CDR3 has 12 residues. Germline lookup yields CDR1 MDHEN and CDR2 SYDVKM. This chain's CDR3 is CASSPGPLTQYF.

This chain joins TRBV5-1 and TRBJ2-2; the TCRdb call, TRBD1, lacks DNA for checking. The CDR3 sequence is 15 residues long. CDR1 and CDR2 from the germline V gene are SGHRS and YFSETQ. The chain's CDR3 is CASSSGQTNTGELFF. Full variable domain (missing parts from reference TRBV5-1 and TRBJ2-2): KAGVTQTPRYLIKTRGQQVTLSCSPISGHRSVSWYQQTPGQGLQFLFEYFSETQRNKGNFPGRFSGRQFSNSRSEMNVSTLELGDSALYLCASSSGQTNTGELFFGEGSRLTVL.

The rearrangement joins TRBV28 to TRBJ2-7. Germline values: CDR1 MDHEN, CDR2 SYDVKM. This CDR3 region has 11 residues. The CDR3 loop reads CASSWGYEQYF.

V usage is TRBV4-3 and J usage is TRBJ2-1; absent DNA, TCRdb's TRBD1 call cannot be checked. CDR3 length equals 15 residues. Germline assignment: CDR1 LGHNA and CDR2 YSLEER. CDR3: CASSQDRGSYNEQFF.

The V call is TRBV5-4, the J call TRBJ2-7; TCRdb selects TRBD2, and the lack of DNA leaves this call unchecked. The CDR3 sequence is 16 residues long. Germline V gene lookup returns CDR1 SGHNT and CDR2 YYREEE (reference sequence). The CDR3 here is CASSFGLAGISYELYF.

This chain uses TRBV29-1 with TRBJ2-3; TCRdb designates TRBD1, a call that cannot be tested without DNA. Germline CDR1 and CDR2: SQVTM and ANQGSEA. The CDR3 runs 12 residues. The CDR3 sequence: CSATDSTDTQYF.

The J gene is TRBJ2-2, the V gene TRBV23-1; TCRdb indicates TRBD2, and absent DNA this call remains unverified. TRBV23-1 is an open reading frame, and its role is uncertain. The CDR3 has 14 amino acids. The CDR3 loop is CASRSIGPDGELFF.

The rearrangement joins TRBV29-1 to TRBJ2-7; TCRdb indicates TRBD1, and absent DNA this call remains unverified. The CDR3 has 14 amino acids. CDR1 SQVTM and CDR2 ANQGSEA come from the germline V gene. This CDR3 reads CSVALGTGWYEQYF.

The V call is TRBV2, the J call TRBJ2-5; without DNA, the TCRdb call of TRBD1 cannot be checked. This CDR3 has 12 amino acids. Germline CDR1 reads SNHLY; CDR2 reads FYNNEI. The CDR3 sequence is CASTTGEETQYF. Drawing the rest from reference TRBV2 and TRBJ2-5, the complete variable domain is EPEVTQTPSHQVTQMGQEVILRCVPISNHLYFYWYRQILGQKVEFLVSFYNNEISEKSEIFDDQFSVERPDGSNFTLKIRSTKLEDSAMYFCASTTGEETQYFGPGTRLLVL.

This chain links TRBV13 with TRBJ1-1. Germline V lookup: CDR1 PRHDT, CDR2 FYEKMQ (reference sequence). This CDR3 region has 15 residues. The CDR3 loop reads CASSFYRVMNTEAFF.

This chain joins TRBV9 and TRBJ1-1; TCRdb picks TRBD1, but there is no DNA to check that call. From germline, CDR1 is SGDLS and CDR2 YYNGEE. The length of the CDR3 is 12 residues. The CDR3 reads CASSPPRGDAFF.

The chain employs TRBV7-2 and TRBJ2-1; TCRdb gives TRBD1 as the D gene, but with no DNA this cannot be confirmed. The CDR3 length is 13 residues. Germline CDR1 is SGHTA and CDR2 is FQGNSA. The chain's CDR3 is CASSFTRGNEQFF.

V usage is TRBV12-3 or TRBV12-4 and J usage is TRBJ1-1. This CDR3 is 12 amino acids long. This chain's CDR3 is CASSFKPEKAFF.

The chain carries TRBV7-9 and TRBJ2-7; TCRdb's D call of TRBD1 is untestable without DNA. CDR1 is SEHNR and CDR2 is FQNEAQ in the germline V gene (reference sequence). This CDR3 is built from 14 residues. The CDR3 is CASSPPGPSYEQYF.

The chain has TRBV29-1 and TRBJ1-2. The length of the CDR3 is 12 residues. The V gene's germline CDR1 is SQVTM and CDR2 ANQGSEA. The CDR3 here is CSVEALDYGYTF.

The chain employs TRBV4-3 and TRBJ2-1; the D call from TCRdb, TRBD2, cannot be confirmed without DNA. The CDR3 covers 17 residues. The germline V gene encodes CDR1 LGHNA and CDR2 YSLEER. CDR3 sequence: CASSQESLAGGPGEQFF.

The chain is built from TRBV7-9 and TRBJ2-1; TCRdb's assignment of TRBD1 cannot be checked, as there is no DNA. From germline, CDR1 is SEHNR and CDR2 FQNEAQ (reference sequence). The CDR3 extends over 13 amino acids. The CDR3 spells CASGAGAVDEQFF.

CDR3 in amino acids: CASSPGIAEQFF. The rearrangement joins TRBV6-6 to TRBJ2-1. From germline, CDR1 is MNHNY and CDR2 SVGAGI (reference sequence). CDR3 size: 12 residues.

J is TRBJ2-1 and V is TRBV28; TCRdb picks TRBD1, but there is no DNA to check that call. This CDR3 has 15 amino acids. Germline lookup yields CDR1 MDHEN and CDR2 SYDVKM. CDR3 residues: CASTLLAGGDNEQFF.

The V and J genes are TRBV24-1 and TRBJ2-5; the D call from TCRdb, TRBD1, cannot be confirmed without DNA. Germline V lookup: CDR1 KGHDR, CDR2 SFDVKD. This CDR3 contains 14 residues. The CDR3 loop is CATSEPGTRETQYF.